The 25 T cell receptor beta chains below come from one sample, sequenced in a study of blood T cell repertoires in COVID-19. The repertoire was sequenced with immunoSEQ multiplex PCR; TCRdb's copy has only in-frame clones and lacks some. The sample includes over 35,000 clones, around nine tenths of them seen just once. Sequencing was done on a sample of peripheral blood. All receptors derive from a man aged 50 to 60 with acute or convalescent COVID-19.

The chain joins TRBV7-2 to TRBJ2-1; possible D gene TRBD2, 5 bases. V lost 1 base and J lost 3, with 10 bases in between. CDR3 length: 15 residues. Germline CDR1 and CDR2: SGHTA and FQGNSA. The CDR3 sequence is CASSLGSTSYNEQFF. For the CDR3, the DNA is TGTGCCAGCAGCTTAGGGTCTACTAGCTACAATGAGCAGTTCTTC.

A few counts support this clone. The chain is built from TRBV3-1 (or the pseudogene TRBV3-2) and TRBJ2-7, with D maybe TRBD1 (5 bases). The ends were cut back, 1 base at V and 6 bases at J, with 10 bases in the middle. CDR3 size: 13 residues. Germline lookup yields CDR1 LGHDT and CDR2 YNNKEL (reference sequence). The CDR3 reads CASSQAQGSEQYF. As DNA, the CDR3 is TGTGCCAGCAGCCAAGCCCAGGGTTCCGAGCAGTACTTC.

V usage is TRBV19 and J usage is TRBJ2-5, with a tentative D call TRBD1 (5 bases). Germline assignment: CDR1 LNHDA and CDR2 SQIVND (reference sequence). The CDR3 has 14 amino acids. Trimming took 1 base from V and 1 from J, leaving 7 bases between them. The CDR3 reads CASSIGGIQETQYF. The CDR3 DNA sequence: TGTGCCAGTAGTATAGGGGGCATCCAAGAGACCCAGTACTTC.

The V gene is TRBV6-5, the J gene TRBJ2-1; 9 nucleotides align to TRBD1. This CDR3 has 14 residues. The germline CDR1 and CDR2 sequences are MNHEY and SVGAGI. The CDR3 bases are TGTGTCACTGCTTGGGACAGGGAGATCAATGAGCAGTTCTTC. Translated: CVTAWDREINEQFF.

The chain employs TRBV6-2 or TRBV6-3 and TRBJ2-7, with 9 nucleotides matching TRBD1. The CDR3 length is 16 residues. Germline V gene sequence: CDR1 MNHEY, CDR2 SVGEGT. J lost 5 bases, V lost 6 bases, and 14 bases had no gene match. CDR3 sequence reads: CASSAPPGQGNHEQYF. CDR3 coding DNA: TGTGCCAGCAGCGCCCCCCCGGGACAGGGAAACCACGAGCAGTACTTC.

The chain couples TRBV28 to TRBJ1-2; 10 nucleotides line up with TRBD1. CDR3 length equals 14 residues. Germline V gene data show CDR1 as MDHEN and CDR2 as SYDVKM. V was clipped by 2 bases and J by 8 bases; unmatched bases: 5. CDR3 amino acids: CASSLGQGGGGYTF. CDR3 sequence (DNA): TGTGCCAGCAGTTTAGGACAGGGGGGAGGCGGCTACACCTTC.

The CDR3 protein is CASSGDSLNTEAFF. DNA for the CDR3: TGTGCCAGCTCAGGTGACAGCTTGAACACTGAAGCTTTCTTT. This rearrangement joins TRBV18 to TRBJ1-1, with D possibly being TRBD1 (5 bases). Germline V gene lookup returns CDR1 KGHSH and CDR2 LQKENI. Trimming took 5 bases from V and 0 from J, leaving 10 bases between them. This CDR3 contains 14 residues.

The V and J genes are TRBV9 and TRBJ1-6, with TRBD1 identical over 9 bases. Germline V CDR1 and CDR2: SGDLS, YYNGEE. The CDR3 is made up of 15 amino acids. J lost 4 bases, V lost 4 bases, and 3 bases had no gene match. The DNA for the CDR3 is TGTGCCAGCAGCAAGACAGGGGGATATAATTCACCCCTCCACTTT. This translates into CASSKTGGYNSPLHF.

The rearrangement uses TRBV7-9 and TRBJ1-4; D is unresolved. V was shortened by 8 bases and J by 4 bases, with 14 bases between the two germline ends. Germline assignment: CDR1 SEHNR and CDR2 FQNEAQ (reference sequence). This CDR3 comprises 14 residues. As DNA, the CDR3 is TGTGCCAGCGCCGGAGGGTTGAATAATGAAAAACTGTTTTTT. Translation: CASAGGLNNEKLFF.

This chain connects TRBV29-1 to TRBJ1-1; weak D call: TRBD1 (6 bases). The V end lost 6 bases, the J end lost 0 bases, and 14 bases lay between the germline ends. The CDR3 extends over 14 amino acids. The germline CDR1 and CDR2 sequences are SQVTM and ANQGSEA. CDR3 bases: TGCAGCGTAACTATTCAGGGGATGAACACTGAAGCTTTCTTT. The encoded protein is CSVTIQGMNTEAFF.

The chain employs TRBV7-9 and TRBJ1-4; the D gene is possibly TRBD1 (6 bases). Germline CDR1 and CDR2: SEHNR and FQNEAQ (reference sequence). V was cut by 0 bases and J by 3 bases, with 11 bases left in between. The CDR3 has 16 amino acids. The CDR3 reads CASSLAGTGSNEKLFF. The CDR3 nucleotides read TGTGCCAGCAGCTTAGCGGGCACAGGGTCTAATGAAAAACTGTTTTTT.

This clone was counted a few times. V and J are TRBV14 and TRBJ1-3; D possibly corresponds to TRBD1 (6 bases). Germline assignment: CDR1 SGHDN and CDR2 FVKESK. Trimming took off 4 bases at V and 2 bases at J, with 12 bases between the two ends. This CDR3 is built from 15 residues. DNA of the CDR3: TGTGCCAGCAGCCCAACACAGGGAGCTGGAAACACCATATATTTT. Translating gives CASSPTQGAGNTIYF.

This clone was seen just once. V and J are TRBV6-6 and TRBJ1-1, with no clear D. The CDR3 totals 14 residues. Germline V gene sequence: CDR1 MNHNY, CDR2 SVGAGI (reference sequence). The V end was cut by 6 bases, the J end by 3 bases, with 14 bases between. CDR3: CASSRRGSDTEAFF. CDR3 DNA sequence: TGTGCCAGCAGCCGCCGCGGGTCGGACACTGAAGCTTTCTTT.

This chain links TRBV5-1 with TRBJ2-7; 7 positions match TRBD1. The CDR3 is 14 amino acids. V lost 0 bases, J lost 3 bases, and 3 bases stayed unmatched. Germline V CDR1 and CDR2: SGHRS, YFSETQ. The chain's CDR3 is CASSLAAGGYEQYF. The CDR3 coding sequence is TGCGCCAGCAGCTTGGCCGCAGGGGGCTACGAGCAGTACTTC.

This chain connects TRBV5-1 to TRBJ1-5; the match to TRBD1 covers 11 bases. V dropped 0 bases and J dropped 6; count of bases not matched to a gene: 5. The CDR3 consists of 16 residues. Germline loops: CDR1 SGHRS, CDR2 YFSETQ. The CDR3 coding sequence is TGCGCCAGCAGCTTGGTTCCGGGACAGGGGGGTCAGCCCCAGCATTTT. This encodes CASSLVPGQGGQPQHF.

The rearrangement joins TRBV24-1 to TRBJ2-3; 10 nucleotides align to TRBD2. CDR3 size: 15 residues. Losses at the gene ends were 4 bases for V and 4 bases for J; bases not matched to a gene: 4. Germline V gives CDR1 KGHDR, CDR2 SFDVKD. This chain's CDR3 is CATSEASGSPDTQYF. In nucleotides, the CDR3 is TGTGCCACCAGTGAGGCTAGCGGGAGCCCAGATACGCAGTATTTT.

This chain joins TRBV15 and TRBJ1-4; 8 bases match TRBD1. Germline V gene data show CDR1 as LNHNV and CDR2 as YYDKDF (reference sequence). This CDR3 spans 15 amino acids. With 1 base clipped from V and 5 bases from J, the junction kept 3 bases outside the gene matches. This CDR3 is CATSRADRENEKLFF. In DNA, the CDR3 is TGTGCCACCAGCAGAGCGGACAGGGAAAATGAAAAACTGTTTTTT.

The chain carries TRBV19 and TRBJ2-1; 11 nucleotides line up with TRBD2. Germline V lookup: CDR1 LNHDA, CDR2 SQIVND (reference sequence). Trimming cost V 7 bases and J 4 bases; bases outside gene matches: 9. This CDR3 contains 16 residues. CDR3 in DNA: TGTGCCAGTACTACCCTAGCGGGAGGTAGATACAATGAGCAGTTCTTC. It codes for CASTTLAGGRYNEQFF. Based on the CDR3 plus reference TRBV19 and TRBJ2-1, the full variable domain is DGGITQSPKYLFRKEGQNVTLSCEQNLNHDAMYWYRQDPGQGLRLIYYSQIVNDFQKGDIAEGYSVSREKKESFPLTVTSAQKNPTAFYLCASTTLAGGRYNEQFFGPGTRLTVL.

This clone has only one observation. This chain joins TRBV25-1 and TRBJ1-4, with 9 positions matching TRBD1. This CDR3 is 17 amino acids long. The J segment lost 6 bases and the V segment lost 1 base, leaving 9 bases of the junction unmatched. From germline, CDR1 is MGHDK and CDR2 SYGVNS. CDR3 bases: TGTGCCAGCAGTGAATGGGGTTGGGGACAGGGCTATGAAAAACTGTTTTTT. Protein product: CASSEWGWGQGYEKLFF.

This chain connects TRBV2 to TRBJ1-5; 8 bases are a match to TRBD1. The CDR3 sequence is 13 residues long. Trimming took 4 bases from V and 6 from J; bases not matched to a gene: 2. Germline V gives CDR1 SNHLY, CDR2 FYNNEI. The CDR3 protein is CASSVQGGQPQHF. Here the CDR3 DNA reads TGTGCCAGCAGTGTACAGGGGGGTCAGCCCCAGCATTTT.

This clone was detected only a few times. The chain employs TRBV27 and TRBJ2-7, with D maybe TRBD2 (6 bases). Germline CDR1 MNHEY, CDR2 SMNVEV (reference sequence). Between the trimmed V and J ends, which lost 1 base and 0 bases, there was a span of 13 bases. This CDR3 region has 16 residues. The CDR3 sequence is CASSLFLGGSSYEQYF. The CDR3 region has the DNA TGTGCCAGCAGTTTATTTTTGGGGGGTAGCTCCTACGAGCAGTACTTC.

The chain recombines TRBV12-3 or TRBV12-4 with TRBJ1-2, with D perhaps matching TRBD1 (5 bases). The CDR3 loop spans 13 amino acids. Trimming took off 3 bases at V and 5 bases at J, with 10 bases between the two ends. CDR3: CASSLETDYGYTF. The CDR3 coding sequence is TGTGCCAGCAGTTTGGAGACAGATTATGGCTACACCTTC.

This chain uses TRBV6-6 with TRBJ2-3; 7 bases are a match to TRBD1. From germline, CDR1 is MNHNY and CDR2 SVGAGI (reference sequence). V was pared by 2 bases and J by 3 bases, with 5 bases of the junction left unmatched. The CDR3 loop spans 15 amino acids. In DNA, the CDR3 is TGTGCCAGCAGTTACCCGGGGACAGAGACAGATACGCAGTATTTT. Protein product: CASSYPGTETDTQYF.

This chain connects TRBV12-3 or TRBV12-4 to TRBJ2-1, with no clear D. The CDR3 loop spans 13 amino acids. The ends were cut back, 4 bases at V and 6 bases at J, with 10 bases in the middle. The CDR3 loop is CASSSYNGNEQFF. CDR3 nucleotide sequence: TGTGCCAGCAGTTCGTATAACGGCAATGAGCAGTTCTTC.

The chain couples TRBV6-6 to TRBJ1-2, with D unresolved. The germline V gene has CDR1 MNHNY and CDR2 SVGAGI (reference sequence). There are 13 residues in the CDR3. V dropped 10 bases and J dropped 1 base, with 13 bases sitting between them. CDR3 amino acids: CATGRGFNYGYTF. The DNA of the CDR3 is TGTGCCACGGGGAGAGGGTTTAACTATGGCTACACCTTC.